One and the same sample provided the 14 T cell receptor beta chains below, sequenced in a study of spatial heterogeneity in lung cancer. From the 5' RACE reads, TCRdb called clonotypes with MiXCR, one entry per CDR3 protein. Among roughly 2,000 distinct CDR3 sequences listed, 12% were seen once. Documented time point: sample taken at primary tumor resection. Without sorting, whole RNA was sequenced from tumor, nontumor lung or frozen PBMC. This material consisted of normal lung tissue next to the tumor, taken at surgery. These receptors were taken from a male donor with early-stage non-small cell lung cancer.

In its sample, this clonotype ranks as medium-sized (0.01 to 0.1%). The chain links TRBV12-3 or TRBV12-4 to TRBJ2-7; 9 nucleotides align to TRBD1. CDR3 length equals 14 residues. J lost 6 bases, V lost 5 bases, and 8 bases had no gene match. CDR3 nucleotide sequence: TGTGCCAGCAGTCCGAACGACAGGGGGGGCGAGCAGTACTTC. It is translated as CASSPNDRGGEQYF.

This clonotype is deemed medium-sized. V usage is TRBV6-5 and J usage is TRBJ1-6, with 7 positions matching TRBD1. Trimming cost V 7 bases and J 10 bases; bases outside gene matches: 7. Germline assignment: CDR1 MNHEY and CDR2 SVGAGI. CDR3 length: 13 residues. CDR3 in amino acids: CASTPGGASPLHF. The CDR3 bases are TGTGCCAGCACCCCAGGGGGGGCCTCACCCCTCCACTTT.

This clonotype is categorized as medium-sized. The CDR3 reads CASSPFTDTQYF. DNA for the CDR3: TGTGCCAGCAGCCCCTTTACAGATACGCAGTATTTT. The genes are TRBV7-2 and TRBJ2-3; D remains unclear. Germline V gives CDR1 SGHTA, CDR2 FQGNSA. The V end was cut by 5 bases, the J end by 3 bases, with 6 bases between. The CDR3 spans 12 residues.

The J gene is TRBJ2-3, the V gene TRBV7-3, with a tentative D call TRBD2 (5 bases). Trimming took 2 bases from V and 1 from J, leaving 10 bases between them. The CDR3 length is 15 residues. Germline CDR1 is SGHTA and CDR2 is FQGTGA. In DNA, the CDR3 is TGTGCCAGCAGCTTACGGGGAAGGGGCACAGATACGCAGTATTTT. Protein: CASSLRGRGTDTQYF.

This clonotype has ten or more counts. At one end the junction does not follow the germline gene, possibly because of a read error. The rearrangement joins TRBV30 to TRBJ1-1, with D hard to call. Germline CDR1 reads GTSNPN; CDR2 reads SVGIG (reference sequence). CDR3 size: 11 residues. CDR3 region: CAWASNSEAFF. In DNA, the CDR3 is TGTGCCTGGGCATCTAACAGTGAAGCTTTCTTT.

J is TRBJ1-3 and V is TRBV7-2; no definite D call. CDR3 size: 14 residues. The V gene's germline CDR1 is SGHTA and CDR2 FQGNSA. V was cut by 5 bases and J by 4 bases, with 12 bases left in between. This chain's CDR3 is CASSPVPTGNTIYF. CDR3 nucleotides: TGTGCCAGCAGCCCGGTTCCCACGGGAAACACCATATATTTT.

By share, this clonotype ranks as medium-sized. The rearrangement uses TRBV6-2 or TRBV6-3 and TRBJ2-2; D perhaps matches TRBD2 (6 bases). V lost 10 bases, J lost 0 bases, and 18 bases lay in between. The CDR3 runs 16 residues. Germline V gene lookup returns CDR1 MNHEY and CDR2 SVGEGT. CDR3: CATLSRGRTNTGELFF. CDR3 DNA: TGTGCCACTCTTTCACGGGGGAGGACGAACACCGGGGAGCTGTTTTTT.

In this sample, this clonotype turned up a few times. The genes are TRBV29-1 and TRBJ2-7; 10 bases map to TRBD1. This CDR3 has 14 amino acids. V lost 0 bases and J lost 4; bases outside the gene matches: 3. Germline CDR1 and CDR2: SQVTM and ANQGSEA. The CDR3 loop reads CSVEEGDRGYEQYF. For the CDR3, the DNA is TGCAGCGTTGAAGAGGGGGACAGGGGATACGAGCAGTACTTC.

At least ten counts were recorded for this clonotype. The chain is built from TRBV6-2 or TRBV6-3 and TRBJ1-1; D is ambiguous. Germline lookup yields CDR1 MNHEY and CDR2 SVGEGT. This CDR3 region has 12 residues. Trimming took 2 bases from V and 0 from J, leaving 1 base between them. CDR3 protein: CASSYVNTEAFF. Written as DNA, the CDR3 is TGTGCCAGCAGTTACGTGAACACTGAAGCTTTCTTT.

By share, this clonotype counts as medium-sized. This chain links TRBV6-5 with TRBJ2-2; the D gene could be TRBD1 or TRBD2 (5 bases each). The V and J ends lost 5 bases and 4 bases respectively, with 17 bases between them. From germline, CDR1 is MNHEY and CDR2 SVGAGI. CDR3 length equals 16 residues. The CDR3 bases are TGTGCCAGCAGTCCTCGACCTGGGGCGGGCACCGGGGAGCTGTTTTTT. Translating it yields CASSPRPGAGTGELFF.

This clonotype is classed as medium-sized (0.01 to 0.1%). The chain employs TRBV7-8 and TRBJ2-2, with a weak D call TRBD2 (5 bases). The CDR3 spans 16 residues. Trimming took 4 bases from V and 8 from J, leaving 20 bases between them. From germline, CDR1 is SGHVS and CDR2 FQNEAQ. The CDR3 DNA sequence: TGTGCCAGCAGCTCCCGGTGGGAACTTCAGCGGGGGGAGCTGTTTTTT. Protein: CASSSRWELQRGELFF.

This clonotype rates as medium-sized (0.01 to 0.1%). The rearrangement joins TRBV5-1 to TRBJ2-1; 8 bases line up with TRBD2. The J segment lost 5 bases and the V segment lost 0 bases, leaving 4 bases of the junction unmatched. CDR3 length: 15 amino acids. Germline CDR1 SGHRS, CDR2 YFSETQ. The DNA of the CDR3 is TGCGCCAGCAGCTTGGCACGCGGGGGGAACAATGAGCAGTTCTTC. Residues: CASSLARGGNNEQFF.

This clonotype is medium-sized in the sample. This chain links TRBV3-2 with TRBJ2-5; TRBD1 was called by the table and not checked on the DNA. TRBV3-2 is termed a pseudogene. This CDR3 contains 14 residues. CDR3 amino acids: CASSQKTGQETQYF. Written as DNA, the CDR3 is TGTGCCAGCAGCCAAAAGACAGGACAAGAGACCCAGTACTTC.

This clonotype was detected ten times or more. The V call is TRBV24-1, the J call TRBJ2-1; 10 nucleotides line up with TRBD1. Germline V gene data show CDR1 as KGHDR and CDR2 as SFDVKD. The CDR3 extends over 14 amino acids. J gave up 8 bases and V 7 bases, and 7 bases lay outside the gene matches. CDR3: CATSLGQGVYEQFF. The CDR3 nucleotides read TGTGCCACCAGCCTCGGACAGGGGGTGTATGAGCAGTTCTTC.